This entry lists 8 T cell receptor beta chains sequenced from one sample in a study of sequential checkpoint blockade in melanoma. Treatment here: randomized to nivolumab then ipilimumab (arm A) or the reverse (arm B). TCRdb keeps only in-frame clones here, not all; method: immunoSEQ multiplex PCR. The top ten clones hold over 9.5% of a sample with fewer than 25,000 clones, about four fifths of them seen once. Here the sequenced sample was CD8+ T cells sorted from blood (inferred from file names), taken from a patient given nivolumab and ipilimumab in sequence. Every receptor here comes from a human donor with melanoma.

The V and J genes are TRBV5-5 and TRBJ2-7; 7 nucleotides agree with TRBD2. The CDR3 spans 14 residues. Germline CDR1 is SGHKS and CDR2 is YYEKEE (reference sequence). V lost 3 bases to trimming and J lost 2 bases; unmatched junction nucleotides: 5. The DNA for the CDR3 is TGTGCCAGCAGCTACTCTAGCGGTACCTACGAGCAGTACTTC. Its protein product is CASSYSSGTYEQYF.

The rearrangement uses TRBV7-9 and TRBJ2-2, with TRBD1 as a possible D gene (5 bases). Germline lookup yields CDR1 SEHNR and CDR2 FQNEAQ (reference sequence). The CDR3 spans 15 residues. Trimming removed 7 bases at V and 6 bases at J, with 18 bases between. This CDR3 reads CASNIGPGFPGELFF. In nucleotides, the CDR3 is TGTGCCAGCAACATAGGTCCAGGGTTCCCCGGGGAGCTGTTTTTT.

This rearrangement joins TRBV19 to TRBJ2-5; 16 bases line up with TRBD2. Germline V gives CDR1 LNHDA, CDR2 SQIVND (reference sequence). V lost 5 bases and J lost 5; bases outside the gene matches: 5. This CDR3 spans 16 amino acids. The CDR3 bases are TGTGCCAGTAGTTCGGGACTAGCGGGAGGGTTTGAGACCCAGTACTTC. This codes for CASSSGLAGGFETQYF.

The genes are TRBV28 and TRBJ2-1; 9 nucleotides agree with TRBD1. The germline V gene encodes CDR1 MDHEN and CDR2 SYDVKM. The CDR3 totals 18 residues. V shed 5 bases and J 6 bases; nucleotides not matched to a gene: 17. The CDR3 nucleotides are TGTGCCAGCAGTGCCCGACGGGACAGGGTTTTTGTTCTCAATGAGCAGTTCTTC. Translated: CASSARRDRVFVLNEQFF.

The chain employs TRBV10-3 and TRBJ2-2, with D possibly matching TRBD1 (6 bases). Germline loops: CDR1 ENHRY, CDR2 SYGVKD. V shed 6 bases and J shed 1 base, with 18 bases lying between them. The CDR3 length is 17 residues. The CDR3 loop is CAISPKLTGLNTGELFF. In DNA form, the CDR3 reads TGTGCCATCAGCCCAAAACTAACAGGGCTGAACACCGGGGAGCTGTTTTTT.

As for this clone: Other DNA sequences of this sample code for an identical CDR3. The chain joins TRBV27 to TRBJ2-7; 8 bases match TRBD2. Germline assignment: CDR1 MNHEY and CDR2 SMNVEV (reference sequence). The V segment lost 9 bases and the J segment 3 bases; nucleotides outside the gene matches: 4. The CDR3 has 12 residues. The chain's CDR3 is CASSTSGYEQYF. The CDR3 nucleotides read TGTGCCAGTAGCACTAGCGGCTACGAGCAGTACTTC.

The chain carries TRBV15 and TRBJ2-1; no clear D. The CDR3 has 14 residues. Germline CDR1 LNHNV, CDR2 YYDKDF (reference sequence). V lost 0 bases and J lost 4, with 7 bases in between. This chain's CDR3 is CATSREADYNEQFF. The CDR3 DNA follows: TGTGCCACCAGCAGAGAGGCAGATTACAATGAGCAGTTCTTC.

This chain joins TRBV5-4 and TRBJ1-1; D unresolved. The germline V gene has CDR1 SGHNT and CDR2 YYREEE (reference sequence). Trimming left V 2 bases short and J 0 bases short, with 11 bases between. CDR3 length: 15 amino acids. The CDR3 sequence is CASSFEGPMNTEAFF. CDR3 bases: TGTGCCAGCAGCTTCGAGGGCCCGATGAACACTGAAGCTTTCTTT. Supplemented by reference TRBV5-4 and TRBJ1-1, the full variable domain reads ETGVTQSPTHLIKTRGQQVTLRCSSQSGHNTVSWYQQALGQGPQFIFQYYREEENGRGNFPPRFSGLQFPNYSSELNVNALELDDSALYLCASSFEGPMNTEAFFGQGTRLTVV.